Following are 31 T cell receptor beta chains from one sample sequenced in a study of T cell repertoires in cytomegalovirus infection. TCRdb redid the calling of the reads with MiXCR, one entry per CDR3 protein. In the table there are approximately 83,000 distinct CDR3 sequences, 20% to 30% of which are singletons. Their cognate antigens are unknown. The specimen comprised CD8+ T cells from cultured PBMCs, sampled from culture after CMV antigen stimulation. Receptor source: a human donor in good health (CMV status not recorded). Some clones in this sample may be carry-over from other donors' samples.

This clonotype was counted between two and nine times. The chain joins TRBV12-3 or TRBV12-4 to TRBJ2-1; D is undetermined. V was pared by 6 bases and J by 8 bases, with 11 bases between. This CDR3 spans 12 amino acids. The CDR3 DNA is TGTGCCAGCAGCCAGAGCTTTCATGAGCAGTTCTTC. Its protein is CASSQSFHEQFF.

The chain is built from TRBV6-1 and TRBJ1-1, with D perhaps matching TRBD1 (5 bases). Trimming took off 11 bases at V and 0 bases at J, with 16 bases between the two ends. The CDR3 sequence is 14 residues long. Germline V gene lookup returns CDR1 MNHNS and CDR2 SASEGT. CDR3 amino acids: CAASEKGLNTEAFF. In DNA form, the CDR3 reads TGTGCCGCAAGTGAAAAGGGGTTGAACACTGAAGCTTTCTTT.

Ten or more counts support this clonotype. The chain employs TRBV7-6 and TRBJ1-1; maybe TRBD1 (5 bases). This CDR3 region has 14 residues. Trimming stripped 4 bases from V and 4 bases from J, with 13 bases between. The germline CDR1 and CDR2 sequences are SGHVS and FNYEAQ. The CDR3 sequence: CASSSLRGRTEAFF. For the CDR3, the DNA is TGTGCCAGCAGCTCCCTGAGGGGACGCACTGAAGCTTTCTTT. Together with reference TRBV7-6 and TRBJ1-1, the CDR3 gives the full variable domain: GAGVSQSPRYKVTKRGQDVALRCDPISGHVSLYWYRQALGQGPEFLTYFNYEAQQDKSGLPNDRFSAERPEGSISTLTIQRTEQRDSAMYRCASSSLRGRTEAFFGQGTRLTVV.

This chain uses TRBV7-9 with TRBJ2-7, with TRBD1 identical over 9 bases. Trimming took 5 bases from V and 1 from J; bases not matched to a gene: 3. The CDR3 consists of 14 residues. Germline CDR1 is SEHNR and CDR2 is FQNEAQ (reference sequence). The CDR3 nucleotides are TGTGCCAGCAGCCCGACAGGGGGGTCCTACGAGCAGTACTTC. Translated: CASSPTGGSYEQYF.

In its sample, this clonotype was seen a few times. The rearrangement links TRBV19 to TRBJ1-5; unclear D gene. The CDR3 has 15 residues. V was cut by 3 bases and J by 5 bases, with 14 bases left in between. Germline CDR1 and CDR2: LNHDA and SQIVND (reference sequence). The CDR3 region is CASSIRPAEYQPQHF. CDR3 bases: TGTGCCAGTAGTATTCGCCCGGCGGAGTATCAGCCCCAGCATTTT.

Worth noting for this clonotype: This likely comes from a read error, as the CDR3 has no conserved phenylalanine or tryptophan at its end. The chain carries TRBV7-3 and TRBJ2-2, with TRBD1 matching 8 bases. CDR1 is SGHTA, CDR2 FQGTGA, per germline. Unmatched junction bases numbered 16, after V lost 2 bases and J lost 8 bases. CDR3 length: 18 amino acids. The CDR3 loop reads CASSLGGGDRGYTGELFS. The CDR3 region has the DNA TGTGCCAGCAGCTTAGGAGGAGGAGACAGGGGTTATACTGGGGAGCTGTTTTCT.

The chain employs TRBV7-9 and TRBJ2-1, with 9 positions matching TRBD1. The CDR3 loop spans 16 amino acids. Germline trimming cut 1 base from V and 8 bases from J; bases unmatched to any gene: 9. CDR1 and CDR2 (germline): SEHNR, FQNEAQ (reference sequence). CDR3 residues: CASSLGGTGRRDEQFF. Here the CDR3 DNA reads TGTGCCAGCAGCTTAGGAGGGACAGGGCGGCGAGATGAGCAGTTCTTC.

This clonotype was counted many times. The chain couples TRBV6-5 to TRBJ1-6; 10 bases map to TRBD1. CDR1 is MNHEY, CDR2 SVGAGI, per germline. The CDR3 spans 17 residues. V was clipped by 0 bases and J by 8 bases; unmatched bases: 7. CDR3 nucleotides: TGTGCCAGCAGTTACTCGAGGGACAGGGGACCTGATTCACCCCTCCACTTT. This gives the protein CASSYSRDRGPDSPLHF.

V usage is TRBV9 and J usage is TRBJ2-1, with 9 bases identical to TRBD1. V was pared by 4 bases and J by 4 bases, with 9 bases of the junction left unmatched. This CDR3 has 16 amino acids. In germline, CDR1 is SGDLS, CDR2 YYNGEE. The CDR3 nucleotides are TGTGCCAGCAGCCCACCGTCCGGGACAGGGTACAATGAGCAGTTCTTC. It translates to CASSPPSGTGYNEQFF.

There are many counts of this clonotype. The chain couples TRBV7-2 to TRBJ2-1, with TRBD2 identical over 8 bases. Trimming took 5 bases from V and 0 from J; bases not matched to a gene: 3. Germline V gene sequence: CDR1 SGHTA, CDR2 FQGNSA. The CDR3 loop spans 15 amino acids. DNA for the CDR3: TGTGCCAGCAGCCAACTAGCGGCCTCCTACAATGAGCAGTTCTTC. Translated, it gives CASSQLAASYNEQFF.

Only a few counts were recorded for this clonotype. V usage is TRBV9 and J usage is TRBJ2-7; D is unclear. The CDR3 consists of 14 residues. The V and J ends lost 6 bases and 0 bases respectively, with 13 bases between them. Germline-derived CDR1 and CDR2 are SGDLS and YYNGEE. CDR3 sequence: CASNQGLSSYEQYF. The CDR3 coding sequence is TGTGCCAGCAACCAAGGCCTGAGCTCCTACGAGCAGTACTTC.

V gene TRBV19 combines with J gene TRBJ2-7; D gene unclear. This CDR3 region has 13 residues. From germline, CDR1 is LNHDA and CDR2 SQIVND (reference sequence). V lost 5 bases and J lost 6, with 14 bases in between. This CDR3 is CASSLQDVREQYF. CDR3 in DNA: TGTGCCAGTAGTCTCCAGGACGTACGCGAGCAGTACTTC. Together with reference TRBV19 and TRBJ2-7, the CDR3 gives the full variable domain: DGGITQSPKYLFRKEGQNVTLSCEQNLNHDAMYWYRQDPGQGLRLIYYSQIVNDFQKGDIAEGYSVSREKKESFPLTVTSAQKNPTAFYLCASSLQDVREQYFGPGTRLTVT.

This sequence joins TRBV12-3 or TRBV12-4 and TRBJ2-7; the match to TRBD1 covers 9 bases. V was clipped by 1 base and J by 6 bases; unmatched bases: 10. The CDR3 covers 16 residues. The CDR3 sequence is CASSLGMGDRACEQYF. In nucleotides, the CDR3 is TGTGCCAGCAGTTTAGGGATGGGGGACAGGGCCTGCGAGCAGTACTTC.

This clonotype was seen many times. CDR3 sequence (DNA): TGCGCCAGCAGCCAAGATGACGGGGTCAGCAATCAGCCCCAGCATTTT. This sequence encodes CASSQDDGVSNQPQHF. The chain uses TRBV4-1 and TRBJ1-5; no reliable D call. Germline V CDR1 and CDR2: MGHRA, YSYEKL. V was shortened by 0 bases and J by 1 base, with 10 bases between the two germline ends. The CDR3 runs 16 residues.

In nucleotides, the CDR3 is TGTGCCAGCAGTGATGGCGGAAGGGCACCTAGGTTGACTGTAGTCTATGGCTACACCTTC. Its protein is CASSDGGRAPRLTVVYGYTF. This sequence joins TRBV2 and TRBJ1-2; D gene uncertain. The V end lost 3 bases, the J end lost 4 bases, and 30 bases lay between the germline ends. The CDR3 extends over 20 amino acids. Germline V gives CDR1 SNHLY, CDR2 FYNNEI.

Concerning this clonotype itself: One end of the junction fails to match germline, which may point to a read error. The CDR3 nucleotides read TGCACCAGCAGCACCCGACAGGGCTGGGATCAGCCCCAGCATTTT. Translation: CTSSTRQGWDQPQHF. The rearrangement links TRBV4-3 to TRBJ1-5; 7 positions match TRBD1. CDR1 is LGHNA, CDR2 YSLEER, per germline. The CDR3 totals 15 residues.

A few counts support this clonotype. V and J are TRBV10-2 and TRBJ2-7; possible D gene TRBD2, 6 bases. This CDR3 is 13 amino acids long. Germline V CDR1 and CDR2: WSHSY, SAAADI. Trimming cost V 8 bases and J 3 bases, with 14 bases left between them. In DNA form, the CDR3 reads TGCGCCAGCCGGGACTCGACCTACTACGAGCAGTACTTC. This codes for CASRDSTYYEQYF.

This clonotype was observed a handful of times. The rearrangement links TRBV11-2 to TRBJ2-1; 8 nucleotides agree with TRBD1. The germline gives CDR1 SGHAT, CDR2 FQNNGV. The CDR3 has 17 residues. Losses at the gene ends were 6 bases for V and 8 bases for J; bases not matched to a gene: 18. CDR3 nucleotides: TGTGCCAGCAGACCCCCTCGCCTGGACAGGGAGGTCCATGAGCAGTTCTTC. Amino acid sequence: CASRPPRLDREVHEQFF.

The chain employs TRBV20-1 and TRBJ2-7; 8 nucleotides align to TRBD1. This CDR3 contains 20 residues. The germline CDR1 and CDR2 sequences are DFQATT and SNEGSKA (reference sequence). The V segment lost 5 bases and the J segment 0 bases; nucleotides outside the gene matches: 24. CDR3 amino acids: CSALPELDREFGISSYEQYF. The DNA of the CDR3 is TGCAGTGCTCTCCCCGAATTGGACAGGGAATTTGGGATCAGCTCCTACGAGCAGTACTTC.

The chain uses TRBV7-9 and TRBJ2-2; D is undetermined. The CDR3 is 15 amino acids. CDR1 is SEHNR and CDR2 is FQNEAQ in the germline V gene (reference sequence). The V and J ends lost 1 base and 5 bases respectively, with 11 bases between them. CDR3 amino acids: CASSLVPVETGELFF. The CDR3 bases are TGTGCCAGCAGCTTAGTTCCAGTAGAGACCGGGGAGCTGTTTTTT.

This clonotype was counted a few times. V and J are TRBV4-3 and TRBJ1-4; D gene ambiguous. V was cut by 0 bases and J by 4 bases, with 9 bases left in between. Germline-derived CDR1 and CDR2 are LGHNA and YSLEER. The CDR3 totals 15 residues. CDR3 sequence reads: CASSQDEGSNEKLFF. As DNA, the CDR3 is TGCGCCAGCAGCCAAGATGAAGGCAGTAATGAAAAACTGTTTTTT.

This clonotype was observed a few times. The gene calls are TRBV9 and TRBJ1-6; 9 bases match TRBD1. The CDR3 covers 14 residues. CDR1 SGDLS and CDR2 YYNGEE come from the germline V gene. J was trimmed by 9 bases and V by 4 bases; bases with no gene match: 5. CDR3 nucleotides: TGTGCCAGCAGCCAGGGACAGGGATTTTCACCCCTCCACTTT. Translation gives CASSQGQGFSPLHF.

The CDR3 DNA reads TGCAGTGCAACAGGGTGGGGCTCCTACAATGAGCAGTTCTTC. Amino acids: CSATGWGSYNEQFF. The V gene is TRBV20-1, the J gene TRBJ2-1; a possible D gene is TRBD1 (6 bases). The CDR3 extends over 14 amino acids. Germline lookup yields CDR1 DFQATT and CDR2 SNEGSKA (reference sequence). The V gene lost 6 bases and the J gene lost 0 bases, with 12 bases spanning the gap.

This clonotype was observed many times. CDR3 sequence: CASSLGLANMEQYF. The CDR3 coding sequence is TGTGCCAGCAGCCTCGGACTAGCTAATATGGAGCAGTACTTC. The chain carries TRBV7-2 and TRBJ2-7, with TRBD2 identical over 8 bases. The CDR3 runs 14 residues. V shed 5 bases and J 7 bases; nucleotides not matched to a gene: 10. Germline V gene sequence: CDR1 SGHTA, CDR2 FQGNSA.

The V gene is TRBV9, the J gene TRBJ2-7; tentatively, D is TRBD1 or TRBD2 (7 bases each). V lost 0 bases and J 2 bases, leaving 12 bases between the germline ends. This CDR3 has 15 amino acids. Germline V gene lookup returns CDR1 SGDLS and CDR2 YYNGEE. The CDR3 here is CASSVGGGQPYEQYF. The CDR3 nucleotides read TGTGCCAGCAGCGTAGGGGGGGGACAGCCCTACGAGCAGTACTTC.

This clonotype was counted a few times. This chain joins TRBV4-3 and TRBJ2-5; 10 positions match TRBD2. The CDR3 is 18 residues long. V shed 0 bases, J shed 2 bases, and the junction held 9 bases outside the gene matches. Germline loops: CDR1 LGHNA, CDR2 YSLEER. The chain's CDR3 is CASSQDFPASGSQETQYF. The DNA for the CDR3 is TGCGCCAGCAGCCAAGATTTCCCGGCTAGCGGGAGTCAAGAGACCCAGTACTTC.

This clonotype showed up just a few times. The chain recombines TRBV4-3 with TRBJ2-7; possible D gene TRBD1, 6 bases. CDR1 is LGHNA and CDR2 is YSLEER in the germline V gene. This CDR3 region has 14 residues. V gave up 0 bases and J gave up 3 bases, with 9 bases separating them. As DNA, the CDR3 is TGCGCCAGCAGCCAAGACAGGGGTCTCTACGAGCAGTACTTC. Translating it yields CASSQDRGLYEQYF.

This clonotype was recorded at least ten times. J is TRBJ2-2 and V is TRBV13; 12 bases line up with TRBD2. Trimming cost V 5 bases and J 1 base; bases outside gene matches: 2. Germline values: CDR1 PRHDT, CDR2 FYEKMQ (reference sequence). This CDR3 is built from 16 residues. CDR3 sequence: CASSRTSGVNTGELFF. Written as DNA, the CDR3 is TGTGCCAGCAGCCGGACTAGCGGGGTGAACACCGGGGAGCTGTTTTTT.

The chain couples TRBV7-9 to TRBJ2-1, with TRBD1 matching over 7 bases. The CDR3 covers 16 residues. V lost 10 bases, J lost 4 bases, and 16 bases stayed unmatched. Looked up from germline, CDR1 is SEHNR and CDR2 is FQNEAQ (reference sequence). CDR3 protein: CANRPARDSPYNEQFF. CDR3 nucleotides: TGTGCCAACAGACCGGCGAGGGACAGTCCATACAATGAGCAGTTCTTC.

This rearrangement joins TRBV20-1 to TRBJ2-3; 9 nucleotides agree with TRBD1. Germline V lookup: CDR1 DFQATT, CDR2 SNEGSKA (reference sequence). V lost 1 base and J lost 3; bases outside the gene matches: 11. CDR3 length: 17 amino acids. CDR3 in amino acids: CSARATGGHGDTDTQYF. The DNA of the CDR3 is TGCAGTGCTAGAGCTACAGGGGGCCATGGGGATACAGATACGCAGTATTTT.

This clonotype has only a few counts. The chain is built from TRBV19 and TRBJ1-1, with TRBD1 matching over 11 bases. Germline V gene sequence: CDR1 LNHDA, CDR2 SQIVND (reference sequence). The CDR3 contains 12 residues. With V trimmed by 8 bases and J by 6 bases, 2 bases remained unmatched. The CDR3 is CASEGQGAEAFF. CDR3 in DNA: TGTGCCAGTGAGGGACAGGGGGCTGAAGCTTTCTTT.